The rows below give T cell receptor beta chains drawn from one sample of a study of shared T cell receptors in the human thymus. Clones were sequenced by immunoSEQ multiplex PCR, and TCRdb holds only the in-frame ones, with some missing. The table lists roughly 410,000 clones, 85% to 95% of them singletons. The sequencing input was thymocytes. These receptor sequences come from a human donor. CDR3s include the opening cysteine and the closing phenylalanine or tryptophan. The D gene is left open where the match is weak. A row's size may be missing; if present it is once, few, many or a size class.

>TRBJ1-2|.|.|TRBV28
TGTGCCAGCAGTTTCCCCGGGACAAAATTCTTC
CASSFPGTKFF
>TRBJ2-6|TRBD1|.|TRBV5-4
TGTGCCAGCAGCTTGGGTGCAGGGGGCACCCTCTCTGGGGCCAACGTCCTGACTTTC
CASSLGAGGTLSGANVLTF
>TRBJ1-4|TRBD1|.|TRBV28
TGTGCCGCCCGGGACAGGGTTGGGGGACTGTTTTTT
CAARDRVGGLFF
>TRBJ2-7|TRBD2|.|TRBV28
TGTGCCAGCAGTAAACCGGGACTAGCGGGAGTGGTTTATCAATCGGGCGAGCAGTACTTC
CASSKPGLAGVVYQSGEQYF
>TRBJ1-2|.|.|TRBV4-3
TGCGCCAGCAGCCAAGAGAAGTCTCCGGACGGGGTCCTCGTTAACTATGGCTACACCTTC
CASSQEKSPDGVLVNYGYTF
>TRBJ1-3|TRBD1|.|TRBV11-2
TGTGCCAGCAGCTTGACAGGGGTCGGAAACACCATATATTTT
CASSLTGVGNTIYF
>TRBJ1-1|TRBD1|.|TRBV10-1
TGCGCCAGCTCTTCCGGGACAGGGCACCTGAACACTGAAGCTTTCTTT
CASSSGTGHLNTEAFF
>TRBJ1-5|.|.|TRBV27
TGTGCCAGCAGTTTCCGACAGGTCAATGGGAGGGGTCAGCCCCAGCATTTT
CASSFRQVNGRGQPQHF
>TRBJ2-7|.|.|TRBV12-2
TGTGCAAGTCGCTTGGGGGGACCAGTTTCATCTTACGAGCAGTACTTC
CASRLGGPVSSYEQYF
>TRBJ2-7|.|.|TRBV5-1
TGCGCCAGCAGCTCCCGAGACACGCACCTTCTCCCACCTACGGAGGAGCAGTACTTC
CASSSRDTHLLPPTEEQYF
>TRBJ2-7|.|.|TRBV6-6
TGTGCCAGCAGTTACTCGATTTTGGACAGACCTTACGAGCAGTACTTC
CASSYSILDRPYEQYF
>TRBJ2-6|.|.|TRBV14
TGTGCCAGCAGCCAAGATCCGGGGCCTGGGGCCAACGTCCTGACTTTC
CASSQDPGPGANVLTF
>TRBJ2-6|.|.|TRBV28
TGTGCCAGCAGTCCCCACGGACGCATCTCTGGGGCCAACGTCCTGACTTTC
CASSPHGRISGANVLTF
>TRBJ2-3|TRBD2|.|TRBV7-8
TGTGCCAGCAGCCCCTCGACTAGCGGGAGTGCAGATACGCAGTATTTT
CASSPSTSGSADTQYF
>TRBJ2-3|TRBD1|.|TRBV5-1
TGCGCCACGAGGGACAGCATCAGCACAGATACGCAGTATTTT
CATRDSISTDTQYF
>TRBJ1-3|.|.|TRBV28
TGTGCCAGCGCTGGTGGACCTGGAAACACCATATATTTT
CASAGGPGNTIYF
>TRBJ2-3|TRBD2|.|TRBV27
TGTGCCAGCAGTCCCCAATTAGCGGGAATCACAGATACGCAGTATTTT
CASSPQLAGITDTQYF
>TRBJ2-1|.|once|TRBV5-4
TGTGCCAGCAGCTTAAAGTGTTGGAGCCTACAAGAGCAGTTCTTC
CASSLKCWSLQEQFF
>TRBJ2-5|TRBD2|.|TRBV7-3
TGTGCCAGCAGCCTCTCCGGGACTAGCGAGGAGACCCAGTACTTC
CASSLSGTSEETQYF
>TRBJ2-1|TRBD2|.|TRBV6-1
TGTGCCAGCAGGGCCCCTAGCGGGCTCTCCTTCTTC
CASRAPSGLSFF
>TRBJ1-5|.|.|TRBV28
TGTGCCAGCCTTGGGAGGGCGGTGGCACAGACCAACAATCAGCCCCAGCATTTT
CASLGRAVAQTNNQPQHF
>TRBJ1-2|.|.|TRBV11-2
TGTGCCAGCAGCTTTGTCGATCTTAGGGGTGGCTACACCTTC
CASSFVDLRGGYTF
>TRBJ1-2|.|.|TRBV6-1
TGTGCCAGCAGTGTTCGAGGGGGGTACAATGGCTACACCTTC
CASSVRGGYNGYTF
>TRBJ2-7|.|.|TRBV7-9
TGTGCCAGCAGCTTTATGATGGTGCGGGACGAGCAGTACTTC
CASSFMMVRDEQYF
>TRBJ2-2|.|.|TRBV2
TGTGCCAGCAGTGAAATCAACAGCGTCGCGGGGGGGGAGCTGTTTTTT
CASSEINSVAGGELFF
>TRBJ2-3|.|.|TRBV7-9
TGTGCCAGCAGCCGGCGAACCACAGATACGCAGTATTTT
CASSRRTTDTQYF
>TRBJ2-3|.|.|TRBV5-1
TGCGCCAGCAGCTTGGAGTCTCTCACAGATACGCAGTATTTT
CASSLESLTDTQYF
>TRBJ2-3|.|.|TRBV5-4
TGTGCCAGCAGCGGCGGGACAGAGGGACCTAAGGCGGCGCAGTATTTT
CASSGGTEGPKAAQYF
>TRBJ1-2|.|.|TRBV14
TGTGCCAGCAGCCCCCCCAGGGATGGCTACACCTTC
CASSPPRDGYTF
>TRBJ2-7|.|.|TRBV28
TGTGCCAGCACCCCCTCGGAGGCGGTGTTCTTGTTGTATCGCGAGCAGTACTTC
CASTPSEAVFLLYREQYF
>TRBJ1-2|.|.|TRBV28
TGTGCCAGCAGTGATAGACAGGCGATCCTGATAGCTAACTATGGCTACACCTTC
CASSDRQAILIANYGYTF
>TRBJ1-2|TRBD1|.|TRBV5-1
TGCGCCAGCAGCTTGGTCGCAGGGGGCCACTATGGCTACACCTTC
CASSLVAGGHYGYTF
>TRBJ1-2|.|.|TRBV5-1
TGCGCCAGCAGCTTTTCGGCGGGGCGGGGCTACACCTTC
CASSFSAGRGYTF
>TRBJ2-1|.|.|TRBV7-9
TGTGCCAGCAGCCACACTAAGGCGGGGATGACCTACAATGAGCAGTTCTTC
CASSHTKAGMTYNEQFF
>TRBJ2-1|TRBD2|.|TRBV7-9
TGTGCCAGCAGTCATGGCCTAGCGGGAGTTGATGAGCAGTTCTTC
CASSHGLAGVDEQFF
>TRBJ2-3|.|.|TRBV27
TGTGCCAGCAGTTTGGCAGCTAGCACAGATACGCAGTATTTT
CASSLAASTDTQYF
>TRBJ1-1|TRBD1|.|TRBV5-1
TGCGCCAGCAGTTCACGGGACAGGGGCACTGAAGCTTTCTTT
CASSSRDRGTEAFF
>TRBJ2-5|TRBD2|.|TRBV11-2
TGTGCCAGCAGCCTCTGGGGGGGAGGAGGTAAAGAGACCCAGTACTTC
CASSLWGGGGKETQYF
>TRBJ1-1|TRBD1|.|TRBV10-1
TGCGCCAGCAGTAGGACAGGGGAGGGAGGCACTGAAGCTTTCTTT
CASSRTGEGGTEAFF
>TRBJ2-7|TRBD1|.|TRBV7-2
TGTGCCAGCAGCTTGGGGGACAGACCAGCCTACGAGCAGTACTTC
CASSLGDRPAYEQYF
>TRBJ2-5|.|.|TRBV7-9
TGTGCCAGCAGCACGTGCCGGGCCACCGACCAAGAGACCCAGTACTTC
CASSTCRATDQETQYF
>TRBJ1-5|TRBD1|.|TRBV28
TGTGCCAGCAGCCCCAGGGGGCCGCAATCTTATAGCAATCAGCCCCAGCATTTT
CASSPRGPQSYSNQPQHF
>TRBJ2-5|TRBD2|.|TRBV7-2
TGTGCCAGCAGCCACTATAGCGGGACTGGTGGGGCGACCCAGTACTTC
CASSHYSGTGGATQYF
>TRBJ1-2|.|.|TRBV18
TGTGCCAGCTCGGGCCTTGATGGGGGCTACACCTTC
CASSGLDGGYTF